Listed here are 23 T cell receptor beta chains from one sample, sequenced in a study of OX40 agonist ivuxolimab in advanced cancers. The protocol was immunoSEQ multiplex PCR, while the TCRdb copy is restricted to in-frame clones and leaves out a portion. The data show some 23,000 clones, under 90% seen once. The sample consisted of CD4+ or CD8+ T cells sorted from blood, taken in a trial of the OX40 agonist ivuxolimab. All receptors derive from an adult with an advanced solid tumor such as melanoma, head and neck, liver or kidney cancer.

The rearrangement joins TRBV19 to TRBJ2-7; D remains unclear. CDR3 length: 13 amino acids. Germline CDR1 LNHDA, CDR2 SQIVND (reference sequence). Trimming stripped 5 bases from V and 3 bases from J, with 11 bases between. The CDR3 sequence: CASSPVDGYEQYF. The CDR3 DNA is TGTGCCAGTAGTCCCGTCGACGGCTACGAGCAGTACTTC.

Note on this clone: This may arise from a read error, as a much more abundant clone is one base away. The rearrangement joins TRBV9 to TRBJ1-6; no reliable D call. The CDR3 covers 16 residues. CDR1 and CDR2 (germline): SGDLS, YYNGEE. In DNA, the CDR3 is TGTACCAGCAGCGTTACCGAAAGCTCCTATAATTCACCCCTCCACTTT. Amino acids: CTSSVTESSYNSPLHF.

The chain recombines TRBV5-6 with TRBJ2-7; D gene unclear. The V gene lost 0 bases and the J gene lost 3 bases, with 13 bases spanning the gap. Germline-derived CDR1 and CDR2 are SGHDT and YYEEEE. The CDR3 extends over 15 amino acids. The CDR3 reads CASSLGATTVYEQYF. The CDR3 DNA is TGTGCCAGCAGCTTGGGGGCTACGACTGTCTACGAGCAGTACTTC.

The V gene is TRBV6-6, the J gene TRBJ2-7, with D maybe TRBD1 (5 bases). V was cut by 3 bases and J by 5 bases, with 11 bases left in between. Germline V gives CDR1 MNHNY, CDR2 SVGAGI (reference sequence). The CDR3 is made up of 13 amino acids. For the CDR3, the DNA is TGTGCCAGCAGTTATTGGCAGGGTCACGAGCAGTACTTC. Translating it yields CASSYWQGHEQYF.

This rearrangement joins TRBV9 to TRBJ1-1; 8 bases align to TRBD1. The V gene end was trimmed by 1 base and the J gene end by 7 bases; junction bases not matched to a gene: 3. This CDR3 has 13 residues. CDR1 is SGDLS, CDR2 YYNGEE, per germline. CDR3 DNA sequence: TGTGCCAGCAGCGTACAGGGGGCTGATGAAGCTTTCTTT. Translated, it gives CASSVQGADEAFF.

CDR3 protein: CASSYRQPNQPQHF. The CDR3 region has the DNA TGTGCCAGCAGTTACCGACAGCCCAATCAGCCCCAGCATTTT. The rearrangement links TRBV6-5 to TRBJ1-5; maybe TRBD1 (5 bases). This CDR3 is built from 14 residues. CDR1 and CDR2 from the germline V gene are MNHEY and SVGAGI. V was pared by 2 bases and J by 3 bases, with 8 bases between.

The V gene is TRBV10-3, the J gene TRBJ2-7, with D perhaps matching TRBD2 (6 bases). CDR1 and CDR2 from the germline V gene are ENHRY and SYGVKD. V gave up 4 bases and J gave up 3 bases, with 16 bases separating them. This CDR3 is 15 amino acids long. DNA for the CDR3: TGTGCCATCAGTGCCGCGGGGCAGAGGGGCTACGAGCAGTACTTC. Its translation is CAISAAGQRGYEQYF.

This chain uses TRBV4-1 with TRBJ1-2; D not resolved. The CDR3 has 14 residues. V dropped 0 bases and J dropped 0 bases, with 5 bases sitting between them. The germline V gene encodes CDR1 MGHRA and CDR2 YSYEKL. The CDR3 sequence is CASSQERTNYGYTF. The DNA for the CDR3 is TGCGCCAGCAGCCAAGAGCGTACTAACTATGGCTACACCTTC.

The chain links TRBV18 to TRBJ1-5, with D perhaps TRBD1 (5 bases). The germline gives CDR1 KGHSH, CDR2 LQKENI. V gave up 4 bases and J gave up 0 bases, with 10 bases separating them. This CDR3 spans 15 amino acids. DNA for the CDR3: TGTGCCAGCTCACTTGACAGATATAGCAATCAGCCCCAGCATTTT. This gives the protein CASSLDRYSNQPQHF.

This chain links TRBV7-9 with TRBJ2-5; tentatively, D is TRBD1 or TRBD2 (6 bases each). Germline CDR1 and CDR2: SEHNR and FQNEAQ (reference sequence). The CDR3 consists of 16 residues. V was pared by 4 bases and J by 5 bases, with 20 bases between. CDR3 coding DNA: TGTGCCAGCAGCTCATGGGGACACCGGAGGGAGGAGACCCAGTACTTC. Translating it yields CASSSWGHRREETQYF.

This chain links TRBV7-9 with TRBJ2-2; tentatively, D is TRBD1 or TRBD2 (6 bases each). This CDR3 is built from 13 residues. The V and J ends lost 3 bases and 6 bases respectively, with 8 bases between them. CDR1 SEHNR and CDR2 FQNEAQ come from the germline V gene (reference sequence). CDR3 sequence (DNA): TGTGCCAGCAGCTTCGGGGGCCCCGGGGAGCTGTTTTTT. Protein product: CASSFGGPGELFF.

Here the CDR3 reads CASSADFRRQPNSPLHF. CDR3 DNA: TGTGCCAGCAGCGCAGATTTCCGCAGACAACCTAATTCACCCCTCCACTTT. The chain combines TRBV11-2 with TRBJ1-6; D uncertain. This CDR3 contains 17 residues. V lost 5 bases, J lost 6 bases, and 20 bases lay in between. CDR1 is SGHAT, CDR2 FQNNGV, per germline.

The chain uses TRBV10-3 and TRBJ2-7; no firm D call. In germline, CDR1 is ENHRY, CDR2 SYGVKD. The CDR3 spans 12 residues. The germline V and J ends were trimmed by 4 bases and 6 bases, with 10 bases remaining between them. CDR3 in DNA: TGTGCCATCAGTGGGAAAATGCGCGAGCAGTACTTC. This translates into CAISGKMREQYF.

The chain recombines TRBV6-1 with TRBJ2-3, with TRBD2 identical over 12 bases. Germline CDR1 is MNHNS and CDR2 is SASEGT. With 2 bases clipped from V and 4 bases from J, the junction kept 1 base outside the gene matches. This CDR3 comprises 15 residues. In DNA form, the CDR3 reads TGTGCCAGCAGTGAACTAGCGGGGGGGGCAGATACGCAGTATTTT. Its translation is CASSELAGGADTQYF.

The chain carries TRBV7-9 and TRBJ1-5, with a weak D call TRBD1 (5 bases). The germline V gene encodes CDR1 SEHNR and CDR2 FQNEAQ (reference sequence). V gave up 4 bases and J gave up 5 bases, with 15 bases separating them. This CDR3 is built from 15 residues. The CDR3 DNA is TGTGCCAGCAGCTCAGTGGAGGGAGGGGATCAGCCCCAGCATTTT. Translated: CASSSVEGGDQPQHF.

The chain combines TRBV4-3 with TRBJ2-1; D is undetermined. The CDR3 spans 17 residues. Trimming took off 3 bases at V and 0 bases at J, with 15 bases between the two ends. The germline gives CDR1 LGHNA, CDR2 YSLEER. CDR3 sequence (DNA): TGCGCCAGCAGCCAGATAACCGGGTTGAGCTCCTACAATGAGCAGTTCTTC. Translated: CASSQITGLSSYNEQFF.

This sequence joins TRBV4-1 and TRBJ2-5; 8 bases agree with TRBD1. Germline V gene data show CDR1 as MGHRA and CDR2 as YSYEKL. V lost 1 base to trimming and J lost 4 bases; unmatched junction nucleotides: 2. The CDR3 consists of 14 residues. Here the CDR3 DNA reads TGCGCCAGCAGCCAAGGAGACAGGGGAGAGACCCAGTACTTC. As protein: CASSQGDRGETQYF.

This clone was picked up one time. The genes are TRBV5-1 and TRBJ1-4, with TRBD1 as a possible D gene (6 bases). The CDR3 sequence is 15 residues long. Per the germline V gene, CDR1 is SGHRS and CDR2 is YFSETQ. Trimming removed 4 bases at V and 8 bases at J, with 18 bases between. CDR3 in amino acids: CASSLEYREGEKLFF. The CDR3 nucleotides read TGCGCCAGCAGCCTGGAGTACAGGGAGGGGGAAAAACTGTTTTTT.

The table lists this clone with a count of one. The chain carries TRBV7-8 and TRBJ1-1, with D unclear. From germline, CDR1 is SGHVS and CDR2 FQNEAQ. The CDR3 is 14 amino acids. Trimming took off 5 bases at V and 4 bases at J, with 14 bases between the two ends. Here the CDR3 DNA reads TGTGCCAGCAGCCATCTAGATCGTTTCACTGAAGCTTTCTTT. It codes for CASSHLDRFTEAFF.

The chain uses TRBV15 and TRBJ2-2; the D gene could be TRBD1 or TRBD2 (6 bases each). The CDR3 covers 15 residues. Trimming pared 7 bases from V and 6 bases from J, leaving 18 bases between. Germline V gene lookup returns CDR1 LNHNV and CDR2 YYDKDF (reference sequence). CDR3 nucleotides: TGTGCCACCACCACCAAGGGGGGTGGAGCCGGGGAGCTGTTTTTT. Translated, it gives CATTTKGGGAGELFF.

The J gene is TRBJ1-3, the V gene TRBV9; D may be TRBD1 (5 bases). Germline V lookup: CDR1 SGDLS, CDR2 YYNGEE. This CDR3 is built from 16 residues. V lost 4 bases to trimming and J lost 0 bases, with 14 bases between them. The CDR3 DNA reads as TGTGCCAGCAGCCTGGGGGACCCCCTCTCTGGAAACACCATATATTTT. Its protein product is CASSLGDPLSGNTIYF.

The J gene is TRBJ2-3, the V gene TRBV4-3; D is ambiguous. The CDR3 is 18 residues long. Germline assignment: CDR1 LGHNA and CDR2 YSLEER. The V end was cut by 0 bases, the J end by 1 base, with 17 bases between. In DNA form, the CDR3 reads TGCGCCAGCAGCCAAGACACGCTCGAAAAATGGGGCACAGATACGCAGTATTTT. Its protein is CASSQDTLEKWGTDTQYF.

The gene calls are TRBV27 and TRBJ1-2; D remains unclear. The ends were cut back, 7 bases at V and 5 bases at J, with 17 bases in the middle. CDR1 is MNHEY and CDR2 is SMNVEV in the germline V gene (reference sequence). CDR3 length equals 14 residues. In nucleotides, the CDR3 is TGTGCCAGCACCCCTATGGTAGGCGATTATGGCTACACCTTC. This translates into CASTPMVGDYGYTF.